This TCR beta chain originates from a study of blood T cell repertoires in COVID-19. This CDR3 comprises 18 residues. This clone has just a few counts. The protocol was immunoSEQ multiplex PCR, while the TCRdb copy is restricted to in-frame clones and leaves out a portion. The sample gives more than 200,000 clones, about 89% of which show up once; less than 2.5% is in the top ten. The chain has TRBV21-1 and TRBJ1-2; the tabulated D call, TRBD1, remains unverified against the DNA. TRBV21-1 is noted as a pseudogene. This sequence originates from a woman aged 18-30 years who had recovered from COVID-19. The sequenced sample was PBMCs or T cells enriched from blood (not recorded which). The CDR3 here is CASSKRRDTGCRIYGYTF. CDR3 nucleotide sequence: TGTGCCAGCAGCAAAAGAAGAGATACAGGGTGTCGGATCTATGGCTACACCTTC.